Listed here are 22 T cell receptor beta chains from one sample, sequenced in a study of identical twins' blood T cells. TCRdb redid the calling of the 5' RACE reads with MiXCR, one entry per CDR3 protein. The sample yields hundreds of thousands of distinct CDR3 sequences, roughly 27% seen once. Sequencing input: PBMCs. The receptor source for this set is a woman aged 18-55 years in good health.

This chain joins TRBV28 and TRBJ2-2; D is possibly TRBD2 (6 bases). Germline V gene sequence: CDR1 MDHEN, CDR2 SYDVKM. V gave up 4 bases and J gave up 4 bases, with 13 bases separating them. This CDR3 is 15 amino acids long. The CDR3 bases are TGTGCCAGCAGTTACCGGGAGATGGTCACCGGGGAGCTGTTTTTT. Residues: CASSYREMVTGELFF.

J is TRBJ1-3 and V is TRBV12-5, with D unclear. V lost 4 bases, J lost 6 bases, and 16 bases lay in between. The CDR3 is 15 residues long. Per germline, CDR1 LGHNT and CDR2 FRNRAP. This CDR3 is CASGSPGLRENTIYF. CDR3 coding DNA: TGTGCTAGTGGTTCGCCGGGCTTAAGAGAAAACACCATATATTTT.

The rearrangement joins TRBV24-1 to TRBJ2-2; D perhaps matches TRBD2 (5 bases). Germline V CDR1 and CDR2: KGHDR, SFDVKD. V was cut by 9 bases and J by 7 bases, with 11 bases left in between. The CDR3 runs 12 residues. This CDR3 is CATSTRIGELFF. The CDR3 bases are TGTGCCACCTCTACTAGGATCGGGGAGCTGTTTTTT.

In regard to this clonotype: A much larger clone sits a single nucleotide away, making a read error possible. CDR3 coding DNA: TGCAGCGTTTCCGGGACAGGGGGTTTCTATGGCTACGCCTTC. It encodes CSVSGTGGFYGYAF. V and J are TRBV29-1 and TRBJ1-2, with 11 positions matching TRBD1. CDR1 and CDR2 from the germline V gene are SQVTM and ANQGSEA. There are 14 residues in the CDR3. The variable domain in full, with the rest retrieved from reference TRBV29-1 and TRBJ1-2, is SAVISQKPSRDICQRGTSLTIQCQVDSQVTMMFWYRQQPGQSLTLIATANQGSEATYESGFVIDKFPISRPNLTFSTLTVSNMSPEDSSIYLCSVSGTGGFYGYAFGSGTRLTVV.

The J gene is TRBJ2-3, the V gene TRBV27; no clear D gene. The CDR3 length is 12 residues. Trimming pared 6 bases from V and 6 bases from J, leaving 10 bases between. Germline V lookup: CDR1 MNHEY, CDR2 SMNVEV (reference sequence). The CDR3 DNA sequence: TGTGCCAGCAGGGTGGGTCTTGATACGCAGTATTTT. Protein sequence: CASRVGLDTQYF.

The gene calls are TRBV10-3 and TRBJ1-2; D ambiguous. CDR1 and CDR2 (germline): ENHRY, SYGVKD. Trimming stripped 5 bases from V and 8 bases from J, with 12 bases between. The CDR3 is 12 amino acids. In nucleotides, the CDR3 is TGTGCCATCAGTAGGGTCGGGGAAGGCTACACCTTC. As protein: CAISRVGEGYTF.

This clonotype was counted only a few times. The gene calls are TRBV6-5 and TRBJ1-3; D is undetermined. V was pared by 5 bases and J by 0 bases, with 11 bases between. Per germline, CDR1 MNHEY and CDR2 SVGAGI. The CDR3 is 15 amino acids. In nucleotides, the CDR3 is TGTGCCAGCAGTCTCGGACCGCACTCTGGAAACACCATATATTTT. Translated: CASSLGPHSGNTIYF.

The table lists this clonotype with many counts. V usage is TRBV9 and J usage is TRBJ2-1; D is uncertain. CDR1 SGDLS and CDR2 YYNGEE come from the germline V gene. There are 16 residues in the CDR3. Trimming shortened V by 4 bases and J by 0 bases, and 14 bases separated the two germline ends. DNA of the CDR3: TGTGCCAGCAGCCCCCGAACGTCCAGCTCCTACAATGAGCAGTTCTTC. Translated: CASSPRTSSSYNEQFF.

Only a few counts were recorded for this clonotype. The CDR3 coding sequence is TGCAGTGCTAGTGGTAGCGAGAATGAGCAGTTCTTC. Translated, it gives CSASGSENEQFF. This chain uses TRBV20-1 with TRBJ2-1, with TRBD2 as a possible D gene (5 bases). V was pared by 3 bases and J by 7 bases, with 10 bases between. The CDR3 totals 12 residues. Germline assignment: CDR1 DFQATT and CDR2 SNEGSKA (reference sequence).

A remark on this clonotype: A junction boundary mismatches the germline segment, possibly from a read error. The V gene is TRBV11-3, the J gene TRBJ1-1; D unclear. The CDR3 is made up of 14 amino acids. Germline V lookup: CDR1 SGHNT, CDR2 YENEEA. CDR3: CASSPPLRNIEAFF. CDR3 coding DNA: TGTGCCAGCAGCCCCCCTCTGCGGAACATTGAAGCTTTCTTT.

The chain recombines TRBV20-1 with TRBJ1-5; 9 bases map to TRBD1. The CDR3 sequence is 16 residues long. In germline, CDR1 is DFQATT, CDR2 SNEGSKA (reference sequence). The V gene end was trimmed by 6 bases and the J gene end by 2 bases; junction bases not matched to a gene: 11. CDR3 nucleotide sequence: TGCAGTGCCGTTCCCGGGACAGGGTCAGGCAATCAGCCCCAGCATTTT. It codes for CSAVPGTGSGNQPQHF.

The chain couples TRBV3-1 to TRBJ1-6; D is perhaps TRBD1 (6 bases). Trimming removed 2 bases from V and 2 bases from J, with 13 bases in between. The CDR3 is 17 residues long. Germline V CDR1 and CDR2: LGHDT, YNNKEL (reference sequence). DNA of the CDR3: TGTGCCAGCAGCCAACTGGTAGGGACAACCTATAATTCACCCCTCCACTTT. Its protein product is CASSQLVGTTYNSPLHF.

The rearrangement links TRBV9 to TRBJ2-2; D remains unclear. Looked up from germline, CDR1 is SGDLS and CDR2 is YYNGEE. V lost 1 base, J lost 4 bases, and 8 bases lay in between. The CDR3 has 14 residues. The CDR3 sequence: CASSVLVTTGELFF. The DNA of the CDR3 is TGTGCCAGCAGCGTACTGGTAACCACCGGGGAGCTGTTTTTT. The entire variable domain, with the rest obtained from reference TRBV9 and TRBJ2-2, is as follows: DSGVTQTPKHLITATGQRVTLRCSPRSGDLSVYWYQQSLDQGLQFLIQYYNGEERAKGNILERFSAQQFPDLHSELNLSSLELGDSALYFCASSVLVTTGELFFGEGSRLTVL.

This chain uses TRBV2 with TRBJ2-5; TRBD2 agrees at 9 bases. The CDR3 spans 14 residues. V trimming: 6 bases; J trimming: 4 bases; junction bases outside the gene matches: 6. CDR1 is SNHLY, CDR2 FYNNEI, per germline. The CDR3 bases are TGTGCCAGCAGGGCTGGACTAGCGAGAGAGACCCAGTACTTC. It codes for CASRAGLARETQYF.

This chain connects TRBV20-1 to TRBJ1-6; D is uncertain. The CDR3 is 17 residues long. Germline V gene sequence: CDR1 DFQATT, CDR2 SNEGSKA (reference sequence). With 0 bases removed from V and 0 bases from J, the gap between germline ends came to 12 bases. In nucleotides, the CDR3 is TGCAGTGCTAGAGATCGACGGGCCAGCTCCTATAATTCACCCCTCCACTTT. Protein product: CSARDRRASSYNSPLHF.

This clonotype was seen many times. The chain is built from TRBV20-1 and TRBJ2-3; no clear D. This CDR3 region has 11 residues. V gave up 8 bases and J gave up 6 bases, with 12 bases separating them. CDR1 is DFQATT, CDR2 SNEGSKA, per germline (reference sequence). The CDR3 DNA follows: TGCAGTCAATCCTTAAGGGATACGCAGTATTTT. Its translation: CSQSLRDTQYF.

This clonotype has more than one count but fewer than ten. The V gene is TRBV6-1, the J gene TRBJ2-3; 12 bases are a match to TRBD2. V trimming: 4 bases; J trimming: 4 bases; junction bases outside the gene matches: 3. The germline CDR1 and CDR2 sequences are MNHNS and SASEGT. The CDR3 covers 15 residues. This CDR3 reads CASSGLAGVSDTQYF. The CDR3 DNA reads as TGTGCCAGCAGTGGACTAGCGGGAGTGTCAGATACGCAGTATTTT.

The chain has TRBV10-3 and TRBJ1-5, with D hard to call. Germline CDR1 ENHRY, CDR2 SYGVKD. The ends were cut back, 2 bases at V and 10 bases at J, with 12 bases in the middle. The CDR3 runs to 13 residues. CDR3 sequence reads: CAISERHQQPQHF. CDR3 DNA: TGTGCCATCAGTGAGCGTCACCAACAACCCCAGCATTTT.

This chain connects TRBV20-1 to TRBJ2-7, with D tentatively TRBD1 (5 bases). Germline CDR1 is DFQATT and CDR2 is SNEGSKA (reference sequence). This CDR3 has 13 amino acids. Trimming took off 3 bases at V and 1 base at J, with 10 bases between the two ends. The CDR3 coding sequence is TGCAGTGCTAGTTGGGGCGGATCCTACGAGCAGTACTTC. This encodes CSASWGGSYEQYF.

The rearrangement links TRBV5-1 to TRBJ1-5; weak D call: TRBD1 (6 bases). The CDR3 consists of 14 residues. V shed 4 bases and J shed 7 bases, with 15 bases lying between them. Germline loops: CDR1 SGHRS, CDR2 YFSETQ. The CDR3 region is CASSRRGDNQPQHF. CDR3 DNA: TGCGCCAGCAGCAGGAGAGGGGACAACCAGCCCCAGCATTTT. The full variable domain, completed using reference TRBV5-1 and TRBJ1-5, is KAGVTQTPRYLIKTRGQQVTLSCSPISGHRSVSWYQQTPGQGLQFLFEYFSETQRNKGNFPGRFSGRQFSNSRSEMNVSTLELGDSALYLCASSRRGDNQPQHFGDGTRLSIL.

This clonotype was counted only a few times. The CDR3 DNA sequence: TGCAGTGCTAGAGGTCGGCAGAACACTGAAGCTTTCTTT. Amino acids: CSARGRQNTEAFF. This rearrangement joins TRBV20-1 to TRBJ1-1; D gene unclear. With 1 base removed from V and 1 base from J, the gap between germline ends came to 7 bases. Germline lookup yields CDR1 DFQATT and CDR2 SNEGSKA (reference sequence). The CDR3 runs 13 residues.

Written as DNA, the CDR3 is TGTGCCAGCAGTTATACGGCCCAGGGCGGCTCTGGAAACACCATATATTTT. Its translation: CASSYTAQGGSGNTIYF. This chain uses TRBV6-5 with TRBJ1-3; TRBD1 is a possible D gene (5 bases). Trimming removed 3 bases at V and 0 bases at J, with 15 bases between. Germline lookup yields CDR1 MNHEY and CDR2 SVGAGI. The CDR3 contains 17 residues.